The 10 T cell receptor beta chains below come from one sample, sequenced in a study of T cell repertoires in cytomegalovirus infection. TCRdb re-derived calls from the reads in MiXCR, one entry per CDR3 protein. The sample records around 740,000 distinct CDR3 sequences, 35% being singletons. The sequencing sample was made of PBMCs. Source of these receptors: a human donor in good health (CMV status not recorded). Some clones in this sample may be carry-over from other donors' samples.

J is TRBJ1-1 and V is TRBV25-1; possibly TRBD1 for D (6 bases). This CDR3 has 14 residues. The V gene's germline CDR1 is MGHDK and CDR2 SYGVNS. The V and J ends lost 6 bases and 1 base respectively, with 12 bases between them. The CDR3 region has the DNA TGTGCCAGCAGGCCAGGGGTCTCGAACACTGAAGCTTTCTTT. Protein sequence: CASRPGVSNTEAFF.

CDR3 protein: CASSNPSLQYF. The DNA of the CDR3 is TGTGCCAGCAGCAACCCGAGCCTTCAGTACTTC. This chain uses TRBV7-2 with TRBJ2-4; D gene ambiguous. The CDR3 sequence is 11 residues long. The V gene's germline CDR1 is SGHTA and CDR2 FQGNSA. V shed 5 bases and J shed 11 bases, with 10 bases lying between them.

The J gene is TRBJ2-3, the V gene TRBV5-1; TRBD1 aligns across 8 bases. The CDR3 has 16 residues. The V segment lost 0 bases and the J segment 1 base; nucleotides outside the gene matches: 4. Germline lookup yields CDR1 SGHRS and CDR2 YFSETQ. The CDR3 loop is CASSLELGQGTDTQYF. The DNA of the CDR3 is TGCGCCAGCAGCTTGGAGTTGGGACAGGGCACAGATACGCAGTATTTT. The variable domain in full, with the rest retrieved from reference TRBV5-1 and TRBJ2-3, is KAGVTQTPRYLIKTRGQQVTLSCSPISGHRSVSWYQQTPGQGLQFLFEYFSETQRNKGNFPGRFSGRQFSNSRSEMNVSTLELGDSALYLCASSLELGQGTDTQYFGPGTRLTVL.

This sequence joins TRBV7-9 and TRBJ2-1; TRBD2 might be the D (5 bases). V lost 6 bases to trimming and J lost 7 bases, with 22 bases between them. The germline gives CDR1 SEHNR, CDR2 FQNEAQ (reference sequence). CDR3 size: 16 residues. This CDR3 reads CASSLVRGAIVNEQFF. The DNA of the CDR3 is TGTGCCAGCAGTCTCGTTCGGGGAGCTATTGTGAATGAGCAGTTCTTC.

There are a few counts of this clonotype. V is TRBV7-9 and J is TRBJ2-7, with D possibly TRBD2 on 6 matching bases. V was pared by 10 bases and J by 0 bases, with 19 bases between. Germline-derived CDR1 and CDR2 are SEHNR and FQNEAQ (reference sequence). The length of the CDR3 is 15 residues. This CDR3 reads CATQTSGGSSYEQYF. The DNA for the CDR3 is TGTGCCACCCAGACGAGTGGGGGGAGCTCCTACGAGCAGTACTTC.

The chain carries TRBV7-9 and TRBJ1-4; D gene unclear. The CDR3 runs to 14 residues. CDR1 is SEHNR, CDR2 FQNEAQ, per germline (reference sequence). The V and J ends lost 4 bases and 5 bases respectively, with 11 bases between them. The CDR3 DNA reads TGTGCCAGCAGCTCCCAGGCCGGGAATGAAAAACTGTTTTTT. Translation gives CASSSQAGNEKLFF. The full variable domain, its missing parts supplied by reference TRBV7-9 and TRBJ1-4, is DTGVSQNPRHKITKRGQNVTFRCDPISEHNRLYWYRQTLGQGPEFLTYFQNEAQLEKSRLLSDRFSAERPKGSFSTLEIQRTEQGDSAMYLCASSSQAGNEKLFFGSGTQLSVL.

The chain recombines TRBV5-6 with TRBJ2-7; D unresolved. The CDR3 has 14 amino acids. V was trimmed by 1 base and J by 2 bases, leaving 10 bases between them. Germline CDR1 reads SGHDT; CDR2 reads YYEEEE. This chain's CDR3 is CASSLLGTAYEQYF. DNA for the CDR3: TGTGCCAGCAGCTTGTTGGGCACGGCCTACGAGCAGTACTTC.

The genes are TRBV28 and TRBJ1-5; no reliable D call. The germline V and J ends were trimmed by 3 bases and 1 base, with 10 bases remaining between them. Germline V lookup: CDR1 MDHEN, CDR2 SYDVKM. The CDR3 runs to 15 residues. CDR3 coding DNA: TGTGCCAGCAGTTTTCGCCCCGGGAGCAATCAGCCCCAGCATTTT. This sequence encodes CASSFRPGSNQPQHF.

Points on this clonotype: Relative to the germline gene, one junction end is altered; a read error may explain this. The rearrangement joins TRBV10-3 to TRBJ2-3; D gene ambiguous. The CDR3 is 13 amino acids. CDR1 ENHRY and CDR2 SYGVKD come from the germline V gene. CDR3 sequence reads: CAISEIGTETQYF. The CDR3 bases are TGTGCCATCAGTGAGATCGGCACAGAAACGCAGTATTTT.

This clonotype was seen at least ten times. The V call is TRBV25-1, the J call TRBJ1-6, with D tentatively TRBD1 (5 bases). V was cut by 2 bases and J by 9 bases, with 11 bases left in between. The CDR3 loop spans 14 amino acids. Germline CDR1 is MGHDK and CDR2 is SYGVNS. The CDR3 sequence is CASSERGVGSPLHF. The CDR3 DNA is TGTGCCAGCAGTGAACGGGGGGTTGGTTCACCCCTCCACTTT.